These 17 T cell receptor beta chains were sequenced from one sample in a study of early stage breast cancer tumors. Here immunoSEQ multiplex PCR was the method, and the copy in TCRdb shows in-frame clones only, minus some. The profile shows about 41,000 clones, around 72% of them singletons. Sequencing was carried out using blood. All receptors come from a person aged 45 to 59 with breast cancer.

The chain uses TRBV7-2 and TRBJ2-1; TRBD2 matches 7 bases. V shed 5 bases, J shed 11 bases, and the junction held 18 bases outside the gene matches. CDR1 and CDR2 from the germline V gene are SGHTA and FQGNSA. This CDR3 comprises 16 residues. DNA for the CDR3: TGTGCCAGCAGCCCCGCTGGGGCGGGACTACTTTGGAAGCAGTTCTTC. Its translation is CASSPAGAGLLWKQFF.

The chain carries TRBV9 and TRBJ2-2; no clear D. The germline gives CDR1 SGDLS, CDR2 YYNGEE. V was trimmed by 3 bases and J by 5 bases, leaving 11 bases between them. The CDR3 covers 14 residues. Here the CDR3 DNA reads TGTGCCAGCAGCGGTGAATCTAGTACCGGGGAGCTGTTTTTT. Its protein product is CASSGESSTGELFF.

This clone was detected only a few times. The chain employs TRBV18 and TRBJ1-6; TRBD1 aligns across 7 bases. This CDR3 is 14 amino acids long. CDR1 and CDR2 (germline): KGHSH, LQKENI. J was trimmed by 11 bases and V by 2 bases; bases with no gene match: 6. CDR3 in DNA: TGTGCCAGCTCACCAGTCCAGGGGGATCCACCCCTCCACTTT. Translated, it gives CASSPVQGDPPLHF.

This chain links TRBV11-3 with TRBJ2-2; D remains ambiguous. The CDR3 runs 14 residues. V lost 5 bases and J lost 4, with 11 bases in between. The germline CDR1 and CDR2 sequences are SGHNT and YENEEA. Here the CDR3 DNA reads TGTGCCAGCAGCCTAGGAGCCCTCACCGGGGAGCTGTTTTTT. Its translation: CASSLGALTGELFF. Filled out from reference TRBV11-3 and TRBJ2-2, the complete variable domain reads EAGVVQSPRYKIIEKKQPVAFWCNPISGHNTLYWYLQNLGQGPELLIRYENEEAVDDSQLPKDRFSAERLKGVDSTLKIQPAELGDSAVYLCASSLGALTGELFFGEGSRLTVL.

CDR3 protein: CASSLRGAYNEQFF. Written as DNA, the CDR3 is TGTGCCAGCAGTCTCAGGGGGGCCTACAATGAGCAGTTCTTC. The chain combines TRBV27 with TRBJ2-1; D is perhaps TRBD1 (7 bases). Germline V CDR1 and CDR2: MNHEY, SMNVEV (reference sequence). The V end lost 5 bases, the J end lost 2 bases, and 10 bases lay between the germline ends. This CDR3 comprises 14 residues.

This rearrangement joins TRBV5-5 to TRBJ1-6; no firm D call. The CDR3 length is 15 residues. V lost 3 bases, J lost 5 bases, and 12 bases lay in between. In germline, CDR1 is SGHKS, CDR2 YYEKEE (reference sequence). The CDR3 nucleotides are TGTGCCAGCAGCTACCAAGCCGGTGATAATTCACCCCTCCACTTT. Translation: CASSYQAGDNSPLHF.

This clone was detected only once. The chain has TRBV14 and TRBJ1-1; 8 bases agree with TRBD1. The germline gives CDR1 SGHDN, CDR2 FVKESK. The V gene end was trimmed by 4 bases and the J gene end by 1 base; junction bases not matched to a gene: 5. The CDR3 totals 15 residues. The CDR3 here is CASSRPDRGNTEAFF. The CDR3 DNA reads as TGTGCCAGCAGCCGCCCCGACAGGGGGAACACTGAAGCTTTCTTT.

The chain recombines TRBV5-8 with TRBJ2-7; the match to TRBD1 covers 8 bases. V was pared by 0 bases and J by 3 bases, with 2 bases of the junction left unmatched. Germline loops: CDR1 SGHTS, CDR2 YDEGEE. The CDR3 spans 14 residues. In DNA, the CDR3 is TGTGCCAGCAGCTTGGTTACAGGGGGCTACGAGCAGTACGTC. It translates to CASSLVTGGYEQYV.

The chain carries TRBV7-3 and TRBJ2-1, with 12 bases matching TRBD2. The germline V gene has CDR1 SGHTA and CDR2 FQGTGA. The CDR3 runs 15 residues. With 5 bases clipped from V and 9 bases from J, the junction kept 8 bases outside the gene matches. The CDR3: CASSQRGLAGSEQFF. The DNA for the CDR3 is TGTGCCAGCAGCCAAAGAGGACTAGCGGGATCTGAGCAGTTCTTC.

CDR3 loop: CASSLATSLRTDTQYF. The CDR3 nucleotides read TGCGCCAGCAGCTTGGCGACTAGTCTACGCACAGATACGCAGTATTTT. V and J are TRBV5-1 and TRBJ2-3, with D perhaps TRBD2 (6 bases). The germline V and J ends were trimmed by 0 bases and 1 base, with 12 bases remaining between them. This CDR3 spans 16 amino acids. Germline V CDR1 and CDR2: SGHRS, YFSETQ.

The rearrangement links TRBV19 to TRBJ2-3; 9 bases fit TRBD2. Germline loops: CDR1 LNHDA, CDR2 SQIVND (reference sequence). The CDR3 is made up of 17 amino acids. V shed 7 bases and J 0 bases; nucleotides not matched to a gene: 11. The DNA for the CDR3 is TGTGCCAGTAAGGGGGGGACTAGCAGTTCCAGCACAGATACGCAGTATTTT. Translated, it gives CASKGGTSSSSTDTQYF. Looking up the rest from reference TRBV19 and TRBJ2-3 gives the full variable domain: DGGITQSPKYLFRKEGQNVTLSCEQNLNHDAMYWYRQDPGQGLRLIYYSQIVNDFQKGDIAEGYSVSREKKESFPLTVTSAQKNPTAFYLCASKGGTSSSSTDTQYFGPGTRLTVL.

The chain employs TRBV5-1 and TRBJ1-1, with TRBD1 matching 8 bases. CDR3 length: 19 residues. J lost 1 base, V lost 0 bases, and 14 bases had no gene match. Per the germline V gene, CDR1 is SGHRS and CDR2 is YFSETQ. The CDR3 spells CASSLAQGAGNNKNTEAFF. CDR3 DNA sequence: TGCGCCAGCAGCTTGGCTCAGGGGGCAGGGAACAACAAGAACACTGAAGCTTTCTTT.

This chain joins TRBV6-1 and TRBJ2-2; 12 nucleotides agree with TRBD2. Looked up from germline, CDR1 is MNHNS and CDR2 is SASEGT. This CDR3 has 15 amino acids. J lost 6 bases, V lost 2 bases, and 1 base had no gene match. The CDR3 sequence: CASSELAGGPGELFF. The CDR3 coding sequence is TGTGCCAGCAGTGAACTAGCGGGAGGGCCCGGGGAGCTGTTTTTT.

The chain employs TRBV27 and TRBJ2-3; a weak D match, TRBD1 (5 bases). This CDR3 comprises 15 residues. Trimming shortened V by 5 bases and J by 0 bases, and 12 bases separated the two germline ends. CDR1 is MNHEY, CDR2 SMNVEV, per germline (reference sequence). The CDR3, as DNA: TGTGCCAGCAGTCCACAGGCCTCTAGCACAGATACGCAGTATTTT. Translating gives CASSPQASSTDTQYF.

This clone was counted between two and nine times. The J gene is TRBJ2-7, the V gene TRBV2; D not certain. The CDR3 is 12 amino acids. Germline values: CDR1 SNHLY, CDR2 FYNNEI. Trimming cost V 5 bases and J 3 bases, with 8 bases left between them. The CDR3 here is CASSTNDYEQYV. The CDR3 DNA sequence: TGTGCCAGCAGTACCAACGACTACGAGCAGTACGTC.

The rearrangement uses TRBV29-1 and TRBJ2-2, with a weak D call TRBD1 (6 bases). CDR3 size: 12 residues. CDR1 and CDR2 from the germline V gene are SQVTM and ANQGSEA. Trimming cost V 6 bases and J 4 bases, with 9 bases left between them. CDR3 amino acids: CSVTGVTGELFF. The CDR3 DNA sequence: TGCAGCGTGACAGGAGTCACCGGGGAGCTGTTTTTT.

CDR3 DNA sequence: TGTGCCTGGTCACAACCAGGGATGAATCAGCCCCAGCATTTT. It yields the protein CAWSQPGMNQPQHF. The rearrangement uses TRBV30 and TRBJ1-5, with D possibly TRBD1 on 5 matching bases. Trimming left V 5 bases short and J 4 bases short, with 15 bases between. This CDR3 is built from 14 residues. Looked up from germline, CDR1 is GTSNPN and CDR2 is SVGIG (reference sequence).